A single sample gave rise to the 5 T cell receptor beta chains below, sequenced in a study of CD8 T cells in Susac syndrome. RNA totalling roughly 0.45 to 1 ug underwent reverse transcription with random hexamers. Each CDR3 protein is one row after TCRdb ran MiXCR on the immunoSEQ multiplex PCR reads. The sample yields around 300,000 distinct CDR3 sequences, about 89% seen once. The sample consisted of CD8+ T cells from PBMCs. Receptors originate from a human donor with multiple sclerosis.

This clonotype was counted once. This chain joins TRBV11-2 and TRBJ2-5; 8 bases are shared with TRBD2. The CDR3 extends over 17 amino acids. Germline CDR1 is SGHAT and CDR2 is FQNNGV. The J segment lost 5 bases and the V segment lost 6 bases, leaving 17 bases of the junction unmatched. In DNA, the CDR3 is TGTGCCAGCAGGGGGCCCCCCGGGGGGGCTGCCCAGGAGACCCAGTACTTC. Amino acids: CASRGPPGGAAQETQYF.

This chain joins TRBV3-1 and TRBJ2-7; D may be TRBD1 or TRBD2 (6 bases each). This CDR3 is 14 amino acids long. The germline V and J ends were trimmed by 4 bases and 5 bases, with 15 bases remaining between them. Germline lookup yields CDR1 LGHDT and CDR2 YNNKEL (reference sequence). CDR3 coding DNA: TGTGCCAGCAGCCGACGTAAGGAGGGGGACGAGCAGTACTTC. It specifies CASSRRKEGDEQYF.

The chain joins TRBV30 to TRBJ2-7; D is perhaps TRBD1 (6 bases). The CDR3 sequence is 15 residues long. V was shortened by 1 base and J by 2 bases, with 15 bases between the two germline ends. Germline V gives CDR1 GTSNPN, CDR2 SVGIG (reference sequence). The CDR3 DNA is TGTGCCTGGAGTGGCGGACAGCTAAGCACCTACGAGCAGTACTTC. This sequence encodes CAWSGGQLSTYEQYF. The whole variable domain, remainder taken from reference TRBV30 and TRBJ2-7, is SQTIHQWPATLVQPVGSPLSLECTVEGTSNPNLYWYRQAAGRGLQLLFYSVGIGQISSEVPQNLSASRPQDRQFILSSKKLLLSDSGFYLCAWSGGQLSTYEQYFGPGTRLTVT.

The chain uses TRBV19 and TRBJ2-1, with 14 bases matching TRBD2. This CDR3 contains 15 residues. Germline CDR1 and CDR2: LNHDA and SQIVND (reference sequence). The ends lost 5 bases at V and 8 bases at J; junction bases unmatched: 5. For the CDR3, the DNA is TGTGCCAGTAGTTGGACTAGCGGGAGGCCGGATGAGCAGTTCTTC. It is translated as CASSWTSGRPDEQFF.

The chain combines TRBV7-9 with TRBJ1-1; 8 positions agree with TRBD1. CDR1 SEHNR and CDR2 FQNEAQ come from the germline V gene (reference sequence). The CDR3 consists of 12 residues. After removal of 5 bases from V and 9 bases from J, the junction contained 5 bases not matched to a gene. Here the CDR3 DNA reads TGTGCCAGCAGCCCAGGACAGGGACAAGCTTTCTTT. It is translated as CASSPGQGQAFF.